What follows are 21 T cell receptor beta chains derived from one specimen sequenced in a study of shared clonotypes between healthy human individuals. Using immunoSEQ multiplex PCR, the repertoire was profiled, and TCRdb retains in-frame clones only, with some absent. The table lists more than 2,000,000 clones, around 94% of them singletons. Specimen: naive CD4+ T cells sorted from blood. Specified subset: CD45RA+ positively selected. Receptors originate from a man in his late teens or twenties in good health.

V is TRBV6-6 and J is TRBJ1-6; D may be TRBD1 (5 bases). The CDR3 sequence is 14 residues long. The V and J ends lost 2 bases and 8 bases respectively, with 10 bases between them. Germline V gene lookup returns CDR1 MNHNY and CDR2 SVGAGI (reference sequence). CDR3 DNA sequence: TGTGCCAGCAGTTACAATAGGGGAGATTCACCCCTCCACTTT. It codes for CASSYNRGDSPLHF.

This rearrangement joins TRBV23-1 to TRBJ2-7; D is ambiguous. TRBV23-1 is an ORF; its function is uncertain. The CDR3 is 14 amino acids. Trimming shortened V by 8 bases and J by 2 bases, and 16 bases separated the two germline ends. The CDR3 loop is CASWTATAPYEQYF. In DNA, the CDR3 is TGCGCCAGCTGGACGGCGACGGCACCCTACGAGCAGTACTTC.

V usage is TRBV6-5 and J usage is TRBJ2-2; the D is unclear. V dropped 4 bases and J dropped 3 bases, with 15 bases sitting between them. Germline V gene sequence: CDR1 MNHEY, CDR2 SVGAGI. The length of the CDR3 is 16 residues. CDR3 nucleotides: TGTGCCAGCAGTTCCGTGTTCTCCCGGTACACCGGGGAGCTGTTTTTT. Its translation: CASSSVFSRYTGELFF.

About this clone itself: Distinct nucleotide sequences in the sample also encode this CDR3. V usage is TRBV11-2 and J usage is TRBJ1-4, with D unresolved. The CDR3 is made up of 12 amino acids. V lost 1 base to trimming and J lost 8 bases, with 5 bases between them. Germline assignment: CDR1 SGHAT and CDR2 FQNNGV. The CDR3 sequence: CASSLVGEKLFF. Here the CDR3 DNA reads TGTGCCAGCAGCTTAGTTGGGGAAAAACTGTTTTTT.

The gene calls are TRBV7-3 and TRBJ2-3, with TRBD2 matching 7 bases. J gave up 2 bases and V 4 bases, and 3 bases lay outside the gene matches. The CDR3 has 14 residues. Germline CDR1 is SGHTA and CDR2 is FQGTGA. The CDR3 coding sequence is TGTGCCAGCAGCTCGGGACTACCCACAGATACGCAGTATTTT. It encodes CASSSGLPTDTQYF.

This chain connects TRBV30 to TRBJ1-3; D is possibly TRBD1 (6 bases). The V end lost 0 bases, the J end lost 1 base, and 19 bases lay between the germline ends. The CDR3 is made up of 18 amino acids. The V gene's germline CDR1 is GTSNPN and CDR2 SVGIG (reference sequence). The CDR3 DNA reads TGTGCCTGGAGTGTACGGGGGGCAGTCCCTTGGTCTGGAAACACCATATATTTT. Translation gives CAWSVRGAVPWSGNTIYF. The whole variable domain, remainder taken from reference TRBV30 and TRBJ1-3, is SQTIHQWPATLVQPVGSPLSLECTVEGTSNPNLYWYRQAAGRGLQLLFYSVGIGQISSEVPQNLSASRPQDRQFILSSKKLLLSDSGFYLCAWSVRGAVPWSGNTIYFGEGSWLTVV.

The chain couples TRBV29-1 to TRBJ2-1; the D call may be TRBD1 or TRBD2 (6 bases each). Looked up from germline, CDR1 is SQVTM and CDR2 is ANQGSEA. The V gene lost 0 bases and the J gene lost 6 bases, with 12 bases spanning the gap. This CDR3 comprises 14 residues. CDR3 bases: TGCAGCGTTGAAGAGCCCCGGGGGCTCAATGAGCAGTTCTTC. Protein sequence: CSVEEPRGLNEQFF.

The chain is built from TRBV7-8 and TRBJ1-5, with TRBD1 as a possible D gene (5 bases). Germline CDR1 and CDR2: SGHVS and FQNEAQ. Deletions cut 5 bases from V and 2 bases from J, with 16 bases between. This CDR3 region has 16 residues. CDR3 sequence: CASSPTVGDRNQPQHF. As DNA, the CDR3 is TGTGCCAGCAGCCCGACTGTCGGGGACCGCAATCAGCCCCAGCATTTT.

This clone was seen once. CDR3 in DNA: TGCAGCGGAGACGGGACAGGTTACAATGAGCAGTTCTTC. Protein: CSGDGTGYNEQFF. The chain couples TRBV29-1 to TRBJ2-1, with 8 bases matching TRBD1. After removal of 7 bases from V and 4 bases from J, the junction contained 6 bases not matched to a gene. Germline loops: CDR1 SQVTM, CDR2 ANQGSEA. The CDR3 extends over 13 amino acids.

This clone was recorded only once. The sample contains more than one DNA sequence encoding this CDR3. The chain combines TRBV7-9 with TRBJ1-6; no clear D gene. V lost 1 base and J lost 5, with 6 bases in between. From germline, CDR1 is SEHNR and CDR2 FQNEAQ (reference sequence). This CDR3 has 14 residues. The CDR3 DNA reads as TGTGCCAGCAGCTTAGGACGGGATAATTCACCCCTCCACTTT. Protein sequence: CASSLGRDNSPLHF.

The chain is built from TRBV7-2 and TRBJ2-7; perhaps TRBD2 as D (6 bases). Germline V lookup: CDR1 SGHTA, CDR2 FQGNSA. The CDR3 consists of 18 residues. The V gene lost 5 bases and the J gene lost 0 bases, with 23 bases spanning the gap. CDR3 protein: CASSPAPRSGSSSYEQYF. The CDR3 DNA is TGTGCCAGCAGCCCTGCCCCCCGCAGCGGGTCTAGCTCCTACGAGCAGTACTTC.

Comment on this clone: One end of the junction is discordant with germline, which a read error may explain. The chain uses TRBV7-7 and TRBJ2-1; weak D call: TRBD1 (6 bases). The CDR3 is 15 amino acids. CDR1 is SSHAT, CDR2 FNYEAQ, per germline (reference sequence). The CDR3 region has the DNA TGTGCTAGCAGCTTAGCAGGGGCTCCTCTCAATGAGCAGTTCTTC. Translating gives CASSLAGAPLNEQFF.

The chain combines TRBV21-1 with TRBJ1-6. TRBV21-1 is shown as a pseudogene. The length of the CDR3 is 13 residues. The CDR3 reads CASSKISESPLHF. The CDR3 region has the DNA TGTGCCAGCAGCAAAATCTCGGAGTCACCCCTCCACTTT.

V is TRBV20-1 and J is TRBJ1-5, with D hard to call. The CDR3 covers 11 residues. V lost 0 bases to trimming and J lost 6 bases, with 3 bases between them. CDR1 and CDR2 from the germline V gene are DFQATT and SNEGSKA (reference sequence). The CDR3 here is CSAREGQPQHF. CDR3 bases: TGCAGTGCTAGAGAGGGTCAGCCCCAGCATTTT.

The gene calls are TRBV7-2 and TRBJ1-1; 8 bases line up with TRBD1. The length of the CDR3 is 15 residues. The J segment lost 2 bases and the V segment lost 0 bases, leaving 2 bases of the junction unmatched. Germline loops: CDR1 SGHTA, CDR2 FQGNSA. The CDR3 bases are TGTGCCAGCAGCTTAGCGACAGGGGTCAACACTGAAGCTTTCTTT. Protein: CASSLATGVNTEAFF.

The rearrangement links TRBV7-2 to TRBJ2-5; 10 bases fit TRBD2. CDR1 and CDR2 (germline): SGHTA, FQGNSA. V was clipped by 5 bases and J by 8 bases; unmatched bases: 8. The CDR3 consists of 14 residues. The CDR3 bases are TGTGCCAGCAGCCGAAAAACTAGCGGGGCAACCCAGTACTTC. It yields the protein CASSRKTSGATQYF.

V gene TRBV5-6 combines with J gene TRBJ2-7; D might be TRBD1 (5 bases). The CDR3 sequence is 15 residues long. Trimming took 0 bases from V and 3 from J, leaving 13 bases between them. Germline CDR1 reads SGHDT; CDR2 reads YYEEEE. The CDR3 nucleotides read TGTGCCAGCAGCTTGGACCCAGGGAAAATCTACGAGCAGTACTTC. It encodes CASSLDPGKIYEQYF.

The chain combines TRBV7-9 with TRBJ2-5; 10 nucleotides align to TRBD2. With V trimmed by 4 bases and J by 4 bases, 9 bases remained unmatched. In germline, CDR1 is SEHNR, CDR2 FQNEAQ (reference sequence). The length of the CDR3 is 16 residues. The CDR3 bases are TGTGCCAGCAGCTCCCGACTAGCGGGCGATCGAGAGACCCAGTACTTC. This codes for CASSSRLAGDRETQYF.

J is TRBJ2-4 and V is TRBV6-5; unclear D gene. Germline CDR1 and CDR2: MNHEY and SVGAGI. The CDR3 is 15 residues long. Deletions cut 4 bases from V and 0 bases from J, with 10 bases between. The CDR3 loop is CASSSAYLAKNIQYF. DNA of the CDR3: TGTGCCAGCAGTTCCGCTTATCTAGCCAAAAACATTCAGTACTTC.

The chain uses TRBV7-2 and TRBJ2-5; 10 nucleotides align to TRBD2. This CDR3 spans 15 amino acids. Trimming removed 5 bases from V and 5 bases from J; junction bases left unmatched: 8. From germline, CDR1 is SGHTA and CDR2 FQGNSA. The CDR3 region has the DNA TGTGCCAGCAGCCAGAGGCTAGCGGGAGCGGAGACCCAGTACTTC. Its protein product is CASSQRLAGAETQYF.

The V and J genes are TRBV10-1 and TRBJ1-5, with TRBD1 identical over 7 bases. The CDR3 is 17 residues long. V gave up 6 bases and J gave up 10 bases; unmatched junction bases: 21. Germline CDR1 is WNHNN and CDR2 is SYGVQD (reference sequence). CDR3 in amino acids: CASSPEYRGEGPCPQHF. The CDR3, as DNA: TGCGCCAGCAGCCCAGAATACAGGGGAGAGGGGCCCTGCCCCCAGCATTTT.